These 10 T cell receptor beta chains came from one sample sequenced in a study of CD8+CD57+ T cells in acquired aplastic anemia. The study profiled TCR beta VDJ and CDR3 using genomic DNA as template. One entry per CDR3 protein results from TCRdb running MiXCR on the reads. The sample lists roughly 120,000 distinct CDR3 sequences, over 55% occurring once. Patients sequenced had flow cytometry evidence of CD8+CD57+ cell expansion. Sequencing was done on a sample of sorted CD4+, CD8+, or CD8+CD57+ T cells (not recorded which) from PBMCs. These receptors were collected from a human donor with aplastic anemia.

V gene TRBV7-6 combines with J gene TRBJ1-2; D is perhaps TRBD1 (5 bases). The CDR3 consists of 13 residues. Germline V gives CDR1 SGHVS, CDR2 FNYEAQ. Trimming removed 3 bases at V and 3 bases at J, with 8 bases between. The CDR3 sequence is CASSLARDYGYTF. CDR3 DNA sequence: TGTGCCAGCAGCTTGGCCAGGGACTATGGCTACACCTTC.

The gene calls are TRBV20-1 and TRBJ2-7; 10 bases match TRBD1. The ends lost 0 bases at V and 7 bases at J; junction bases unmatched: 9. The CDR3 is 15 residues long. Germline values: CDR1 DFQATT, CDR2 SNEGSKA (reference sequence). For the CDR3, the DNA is TGCAGTGCTAGAGATATGGACAGGGGGTATGGGGAGCAGTACTTC. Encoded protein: CSARDMDRGYGEQYF.

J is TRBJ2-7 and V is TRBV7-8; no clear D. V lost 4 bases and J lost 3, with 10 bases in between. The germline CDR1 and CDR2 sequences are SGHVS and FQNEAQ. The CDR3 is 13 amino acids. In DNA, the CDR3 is TGTGCCAGCAGCTCCAGCCCAGACTACGAGCAGTACTTC. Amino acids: CASSSSPDYEQYF. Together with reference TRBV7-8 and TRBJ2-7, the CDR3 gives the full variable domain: GAGVSQSPRYKVAKRGQDVALRCDPISGHVSLFWYQQALGQGPEFLTYFQNEAQLDKSGLPSDRFFAERPEGSVSTLKIQRTQQEDSAVYLCASSSSPDYEQYFGPGTRLTVT.

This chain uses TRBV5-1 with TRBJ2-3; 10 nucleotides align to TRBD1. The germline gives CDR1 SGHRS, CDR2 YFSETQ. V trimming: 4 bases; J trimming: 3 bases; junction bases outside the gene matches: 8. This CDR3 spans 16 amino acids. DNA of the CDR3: TGCGCCAGCAGCCCCGGGGGACAGGGGAGGACAGATACGCAGTATTTT. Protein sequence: CASSPGGQGRTDTQYF.

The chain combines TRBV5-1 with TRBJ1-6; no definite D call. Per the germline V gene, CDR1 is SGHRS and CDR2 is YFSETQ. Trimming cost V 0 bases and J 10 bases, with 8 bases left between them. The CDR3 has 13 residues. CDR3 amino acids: CASSLDSGSPLHF. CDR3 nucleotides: TGCGCCAGCAGCTTGGATTCAGGCTCACCCCTCCACTTT.

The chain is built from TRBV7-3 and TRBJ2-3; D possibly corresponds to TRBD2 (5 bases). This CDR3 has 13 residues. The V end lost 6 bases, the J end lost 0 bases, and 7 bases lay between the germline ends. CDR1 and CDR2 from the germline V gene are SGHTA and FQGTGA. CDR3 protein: CASRPGSTDTQYF. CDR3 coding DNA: TGTGCCAGCAGACCGGGGAGCACAGATACGCAGTATTTT.

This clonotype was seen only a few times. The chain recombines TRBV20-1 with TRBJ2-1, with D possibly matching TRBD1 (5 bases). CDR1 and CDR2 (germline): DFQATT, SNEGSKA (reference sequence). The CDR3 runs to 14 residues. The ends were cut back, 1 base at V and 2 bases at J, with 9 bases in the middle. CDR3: CSARGQLPYNEQFF. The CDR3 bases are TGCAGTGCTAGAGGACAGCTTCCCTACAATGAGCAGTTCTTC.

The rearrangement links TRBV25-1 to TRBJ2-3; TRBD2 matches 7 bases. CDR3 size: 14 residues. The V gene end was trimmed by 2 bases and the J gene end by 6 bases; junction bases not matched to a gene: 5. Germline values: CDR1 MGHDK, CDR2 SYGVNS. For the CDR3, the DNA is TGTGCCAGCAGTGAAGGGGACTACTACGATACGCAGTATTTT. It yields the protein CASSEGDYYDTQYF. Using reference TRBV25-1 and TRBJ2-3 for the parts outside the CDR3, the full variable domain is EADIYQTPRYLVIGTGKKITLECSQTMGHDKMYWYQQDPGMELHLIHYSYGVNSTEKGDLSSESTVSRIRTEHFPLTLESARPSHTSQYLCASSEGDYYDTQYFGPGTRLTVL.

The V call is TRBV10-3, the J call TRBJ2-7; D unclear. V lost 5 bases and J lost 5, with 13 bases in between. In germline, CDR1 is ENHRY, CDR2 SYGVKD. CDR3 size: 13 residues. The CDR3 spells CAISPTWVNEQYF. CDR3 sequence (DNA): TGTGCCATCAGTCCGACATGGGTCAACGAGCAGTACTTC.

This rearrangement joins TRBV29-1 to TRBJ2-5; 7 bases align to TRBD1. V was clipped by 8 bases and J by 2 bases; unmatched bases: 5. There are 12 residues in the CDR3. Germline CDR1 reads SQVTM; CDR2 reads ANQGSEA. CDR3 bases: TGCAGCACCACACAGGGGCAAGAGACCCAGTACTTC. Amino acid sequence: CSTTQGQETQYF.